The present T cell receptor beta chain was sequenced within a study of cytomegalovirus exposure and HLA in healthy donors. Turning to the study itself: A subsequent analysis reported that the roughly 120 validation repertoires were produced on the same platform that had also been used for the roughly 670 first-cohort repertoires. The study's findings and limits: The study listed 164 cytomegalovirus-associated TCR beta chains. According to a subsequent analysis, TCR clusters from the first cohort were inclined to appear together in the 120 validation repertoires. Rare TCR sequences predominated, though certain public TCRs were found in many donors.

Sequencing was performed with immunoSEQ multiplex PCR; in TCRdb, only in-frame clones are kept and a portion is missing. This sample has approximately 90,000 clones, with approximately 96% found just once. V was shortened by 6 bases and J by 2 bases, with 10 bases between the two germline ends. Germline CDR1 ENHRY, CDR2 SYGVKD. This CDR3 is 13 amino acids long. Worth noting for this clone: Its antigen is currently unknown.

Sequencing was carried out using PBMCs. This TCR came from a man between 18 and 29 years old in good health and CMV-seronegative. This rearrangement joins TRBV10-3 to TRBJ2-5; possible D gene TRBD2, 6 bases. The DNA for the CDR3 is TGTGCCATCAGCTTAGCGGTGCAAGAGACCCAGTACTTC. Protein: CAISLAVQETQYF.